This TCR beta chain was identified in a study of T cells in Graves' hyperthyroidism and ophthalmopathy. This clonotype was counted ten times or more. Its specificity is not known. V was pared by 5 bases and J by 5 bases, with 5 bases of the junction left unmatched. CDR3 size: 14 residues. Germline CDR1 MNHNS, CDR2 SASEGT. TCR beta CDR3 regions were amplified from RNA transcripts. First-round RT-PCR with HTBI primers amplified the TCR CDR3 region. TCRdb reprocessed the multiplex PCR reads with MiXCR, giving one entry per CDR3 protein. Of about 500,000 distinct CDR3 sequences listed, over 15% are singletons. General observations from the study: Blood shared most expanded thyroid clonotypes above 0.001.

PBMCs were derived from around 10 ml fresh peripheral blood. Sequenced: blood. The rearrangement links TRBV6-1 to TRBJ1-1, with 10 bases aligning to TRBD1. The clonotype originates from a woman under 30 with Graves' hyperthyroidism. CDR3 sequence: CASSRTGGRTEAFF. In DNA, the CDR3 is TGTGCCAGCAGTCGGACAGGGGGTCGGACTGAAGCTTTCTTT.